The clone carrying this T cell receptor (beta chain) showed up many times. What it binds is unknown. These data come from a study of T cells after yellow fever vaccination. Overall study context: SMART-Seq v4 Ultra Low Input prepared the low-cell-number fractions. General study points: Post-booster reappearance was seen for most primary-vaccination clones (96% CD4, 85% to 90% CD8). Secondary responses were weaker yet peaked faster, day 5 versus 15.

This CDR3 is built from 15 residues. CDR1 and CDR2 (germline): LGHNA, YSLEER. Losses at the gene ends were 4 bases for V and 5 bases for J; bases not matched to a gene: 3. In making TCR cDNA, 5'RACE template switching added a universal primer site and UMIs to it. TCRdb re-analysed the 5' RACE reads in MiXCR, keeping a single row per CDR3 protein. The sample carries hundreds of thousands of distinct CDR3 sequences, 12% recorded once. The chain links TRBV4-3 to TRBJ2-2; 11 bases are a match to TRBD2. The receptor comes from a man under 40 who received the YFV17D yellow fever vaccine. The material sequenced was PBMCs, taken on the day of the yellow fever booster vaccination. CDR3 protein: CASSRLAGGTGELFF. The CDR3 region has the DNA TGCGCCAGCAGCCGGCTAGCGGGAGGAACCGGGGAGCTGTTTTTT.